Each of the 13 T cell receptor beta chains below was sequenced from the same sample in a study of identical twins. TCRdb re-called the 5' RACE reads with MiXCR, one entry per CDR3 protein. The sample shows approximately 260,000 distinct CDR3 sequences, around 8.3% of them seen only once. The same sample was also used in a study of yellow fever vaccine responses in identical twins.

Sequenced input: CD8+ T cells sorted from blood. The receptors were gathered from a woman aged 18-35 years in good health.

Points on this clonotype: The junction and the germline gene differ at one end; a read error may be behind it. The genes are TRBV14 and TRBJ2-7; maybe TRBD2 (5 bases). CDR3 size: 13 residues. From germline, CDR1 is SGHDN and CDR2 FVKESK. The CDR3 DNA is TGTGCCTGCAGCCCGGACTCGTACTACGAGCAGTACTTC. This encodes CACSPDSYYEQYF. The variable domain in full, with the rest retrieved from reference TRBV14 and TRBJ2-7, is EAGVTQFPSHSVIEKGQTVTLRCDPISGHDNLYWYRRVMGKEIKFLLHFVKESKQDESGMPNNRFLAERTGGTYSTLKVQPAELEDSGVYFCACSPDSYYEQYFGPGTRLTVT.

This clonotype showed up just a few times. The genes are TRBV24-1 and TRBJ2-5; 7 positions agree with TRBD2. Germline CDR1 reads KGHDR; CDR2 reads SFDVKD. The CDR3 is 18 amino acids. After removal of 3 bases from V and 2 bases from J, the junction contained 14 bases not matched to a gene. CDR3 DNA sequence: TGTGCCACCAGTGATCAAAGGGGATATCGGGAGGTTCAAGAGACCCAGTACTTC. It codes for CATSDQRGYREVQETQYF.

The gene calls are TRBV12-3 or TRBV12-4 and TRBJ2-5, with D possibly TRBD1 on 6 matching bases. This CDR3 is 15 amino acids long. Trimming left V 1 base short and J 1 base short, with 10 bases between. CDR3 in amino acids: CASSLDRDTQETQYF. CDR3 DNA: TGTGCCAGCAGTTTAGACCGGGACACCCAAGAGACCCAGTACTTC.

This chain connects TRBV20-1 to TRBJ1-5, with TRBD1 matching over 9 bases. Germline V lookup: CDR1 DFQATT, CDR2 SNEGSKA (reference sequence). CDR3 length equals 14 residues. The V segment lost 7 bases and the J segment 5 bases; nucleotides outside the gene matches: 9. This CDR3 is CSVGDRGIHQPQHF. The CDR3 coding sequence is TGCAGTGTAGGAGACAGGGGGATACATCAGCCCCAGCATTTT.

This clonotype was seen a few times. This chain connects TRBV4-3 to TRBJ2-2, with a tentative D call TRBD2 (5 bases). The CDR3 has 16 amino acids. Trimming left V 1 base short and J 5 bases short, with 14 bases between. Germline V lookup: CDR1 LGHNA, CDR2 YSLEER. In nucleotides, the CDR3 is TGCGCCAGCAGCCAAGTCCGGGGAGTAGGTACCGGGGAGCTGTTTTTT. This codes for CASSQVRGVGTGELFF.

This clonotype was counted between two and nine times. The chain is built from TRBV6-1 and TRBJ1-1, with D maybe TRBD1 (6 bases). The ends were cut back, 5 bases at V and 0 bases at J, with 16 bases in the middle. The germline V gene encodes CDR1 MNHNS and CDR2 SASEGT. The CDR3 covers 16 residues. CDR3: CASSPPTGFLNTEAFF. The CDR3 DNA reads TGTGCCAGCAGTCCGCCGACAGGTTTTTTGAACACTGAAGCTTTCTTT.

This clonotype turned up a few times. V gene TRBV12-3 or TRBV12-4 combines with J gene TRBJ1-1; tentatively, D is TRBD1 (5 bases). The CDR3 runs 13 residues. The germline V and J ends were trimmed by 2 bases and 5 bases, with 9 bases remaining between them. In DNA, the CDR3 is TGTGCCAGCAGTTTACAGGGAAGGACTGAAGCTTTCTTT. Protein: CASSLQGRTEAFF.

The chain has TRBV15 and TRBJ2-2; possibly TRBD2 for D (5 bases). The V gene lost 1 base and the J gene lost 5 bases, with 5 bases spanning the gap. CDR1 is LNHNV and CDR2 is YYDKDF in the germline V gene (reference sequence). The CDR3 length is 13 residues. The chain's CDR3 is CATSRGGTGELFF. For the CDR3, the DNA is TGTGCCACCAGCAGAGGAGGGACCGGGGAGCTGTTTTTT.

The CDR3 reads CASSFGDNYGYTF. The CDR3 coding sequence is TGTGCCAGCAGTTTTGGAGATAACTATGGCTACACCTTC. The gene calls are TRBV27 and TRBJ1-2, with D unclear. The CDR3 totals 13 residues. Germline loops: CDR1 MNHEY, CDR2 SMNVEV (reference sequence). Trimming took off 3 bases at V and 1 base at J, with 6 bases between the two ends.

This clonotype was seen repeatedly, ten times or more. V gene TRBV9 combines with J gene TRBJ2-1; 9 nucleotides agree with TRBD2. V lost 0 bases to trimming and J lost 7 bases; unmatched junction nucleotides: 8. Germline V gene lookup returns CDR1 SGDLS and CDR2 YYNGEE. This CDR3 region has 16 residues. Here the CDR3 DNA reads TGTGCCAGCAGCGTAGGTACGCGGGGGGGAGTAAATGAGCAGTTCTTC. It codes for CASSVGTRGGVNEQFF.

The CDR3 nucleotides are TGTGCCAGCAGTTCTACCGGGACAGGGTTTGTTGGCTACACCTTC. This gives the protein CASSSTGTGFVGYTF. The chain links TRBV12-3 or TRBV12-4 to TRBJ1-2, with 9 bases lining up with TRBD1. This CDR3 comprises 15 residues. Unmatched junction bases numbered 10, after V lost 4 bases and J lost 7 bases.

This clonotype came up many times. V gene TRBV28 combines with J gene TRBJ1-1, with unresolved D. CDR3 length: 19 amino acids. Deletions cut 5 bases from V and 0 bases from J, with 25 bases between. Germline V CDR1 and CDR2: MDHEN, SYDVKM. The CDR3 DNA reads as TGTGCCAGCAGTCTTGGGCGGGGTTCAATCCTCGGGATGAACACTGAAGCTTTCTTT. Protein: CASSLGRGSILGMNTEAFF.

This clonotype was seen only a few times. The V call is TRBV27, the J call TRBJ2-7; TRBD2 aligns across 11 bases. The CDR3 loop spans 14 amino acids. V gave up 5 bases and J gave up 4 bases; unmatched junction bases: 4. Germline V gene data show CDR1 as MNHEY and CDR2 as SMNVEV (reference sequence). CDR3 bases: TGTGCCAGCAGTGCTCTAGCGGGAGGTTACGAGCAGTACTTC. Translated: CASSALAGGYEQYF.